The clone carrying this T cell receptor beta chain was counted a few times. The target antigen is unknown. Additional DNA sequences in this sample encode the identical CDR3. Library input was approximately 1.8 micrograms of DNA from cryopreserved PBMCs. With sequencing, the targeted depth ranged from 1 in 200,000 to 1 in 1 million T cells. The data were produced by immunoSEQ multiplex PCR, yet TCRdb's version contains in-frame clones alone and is incomplete. The sample carries fewer than 400,000 clones, approximately 67% recorded once. This sample was included in a study of cytotoxic CD8 clonotypes in ibrutinib-treated CLL. Background on the study: Partial response was seen in approximately 25 patients and complete response in 2; after median 68 months, approximately 14 stayed remitted, some 12 progressed.

The study, taken as a whole, reports: In comparison with age-matched healthy donors, baseline clonality was higher and tracked circulating CD8+ T-cell counts.

CDR3 length equals 13 residues. The germline V gene has CDR1 SGHRS and CDR2 YFSETQ. The V gene lost 0 bases and the J gene lost 2 bases, with 0 bases spanning the gap. V usage is TRBV5-1 and J usage is TRBJ2-6, with D uncertain. The sample was PBMCs, taken after 36 months of ibrutinib treatment. The clonotype originates from a human donor with chronic lymphocytic leukemia. The DNA of the CDR3 is TGCGCCAGCAGCTTGGCTGGGGCCAACGTCCTGACTTTC. It translates to CASSLAGANVLTF. The variable domain in full, with the rest retrieved from reference TRBV5-1 and TRBJ2-6, is KAGVTQTPRYLIKTRGQQVTLSCSPISGHRSVSWYQQTPGQGLQFLFEYFSETQRNKGNFPGRFSGRQFSNSRSEMNVSTLELGDSALYLCASSLAGANVLTFGAGSRLTVL.